This TCR beta chain was profiled in a study of blood T cell repertoires in COVID-19. Regarding this clone: In the same sample, other DNA sequences code for this CDR3.

Trimming removed 3 bases from V and 3 bases from J, with 9 bases in between. The CDR3 totals 13 residues. Measured with immunoSEQ multiplex PCR; TCRdb has only the in-frame clones, and not every one. The data contain 68,000 or so clones, roughly 87% of them seen just once; the ten biggest clones take up under 0.65%. The TCR sequence derives from a man in his fifties with COVID-19, enrolled during active disease. The chain links TRBV12-3 or TRBV12-4 to TRBJ2-7; TRBD1 is a possible D gene (5 bases). The sample comprised peripheral blood. Written as DNA, the CDR3 is TGTGCCAGCAGTTTGGGTCAGGGCTACGAGCAGTACTTC. Amino acids: CASSLGQGYEQYF.